This record concerns one T cell receptor (beta chain) sequence. It has no known antigen specificity. Qualities for individual bases were not recorded, and no much larger clone is one base off. The same CDR3 arises from other DNA sequences in this sample as well. The source of the sample is a study of OX40 agonist ivuxolimab in advanced cancers. Notes on the research overall: Ivuxolimab, which targeted the costimulatory receptor OX40 (CD134), was an agonistic, fully human IgG2 monoclonal antibody. Intravenous ivuxolimab was administered to patients every 2 weeks at six dose levels: 0.01, 0.1, 0.3, 1.5, 3 and 10 mg/kg. Of the approximately 53 patients in dose escalation, around 19 had hepatocellular carcinoma, roughly 15 had melanoma, 9 had renal cell carcinoma and 9 had head and neck cancer. A male proportion of nearly 85% and a mean age of approximately 58 years, ranging from about 20 to 79, were recorded for the dose-escalation cohort. Patients were allowed to have had prior anti-PD-1, anti-PD-L1 or anti-CTLA-4 therapy, and 30% to 50% of the dose-escalation patients had previously received checkpoint inhibitors. Partial responses occurred in three dose-escalation patients: two with cutaneous melanoma and one with hepatocellular carcinoma. Peripheral TCRbeta sequencing was intended to test whether TCR sequence diversity was altered and clonal T-cell expansion was caused by ivuxolimab. The paper reports the monotherapy dose-escalation portion (N ≈ 50 patients) of the phase I ivuxolimab trial.

Genomic DNA was isolated from the sorted cells so that the TCRbeta CDR3 region could be sequenced. The immunoSEQ Assay was used for sequencing of TCRbeta CDR3 regions. In TCRdb, the immuneACCESS table is reduced to in-frame sequences with V and J assigned. These tables do not hold every clone; where another copy was compared, an unresolved V gene accounts for under half, and the others remain unexplained. The sample includes just under 85,000 clones, with 84% observed a single time. Around 2.7% of the sample lies in the top ten. Based on the germline V gene, the CDR1 and CDR2 sequences are SNHLY and FYNNEI. The CDR3 contains 15 residues, cysteine and phenylalanine counted. Here the CDR3 DNA is all that survives: 45 bases in frame from base 1. Here V drops 1 base and J drops 4 bases, and the junction holds 3 bases not matched to any gene. Patients with autoimmune disease history or receiving systemic immunosuppression were excluded from the trial. Peripheral blood for TCR sequencing was collected from all dose cohorts at baseline, on cycle 4 day 1, and on cycle 7 day 1. Samples came from an open-label, multicenter, first-in-human phase I dose-escalation trial of ivuxolimab. Adults with locally advanced or metastatic melanoma, renal cell carcinoma, hepatocellular carcinoma or head and neck squamous cell carcinoma were enrolled in the trial. Before TCR sequencing, CD4+ T cells and CD8+ T cells from peripheral blood were sorted into separate populations.

What the research found in general, with its limitations: Which antigens the clonally expanded peripheral T cells were specific for was not determined. On average, CD8+ T cells showed more expanded clones than CD4+ T cells after ivuxolimab. Low levels of normalized T-cell clonal expansion were also seen in some patients who did not respond. At doses of 0.1 to 3.0 mg/kg, clonal expansion of both CD4+ and CD8+ blood T cells was observed from baseline to week 6. In the 0.1-3.0 mg/kg groups, partial responders were among the patients with the lowest normalized peripheral clonal expansion, particularly in CD8+ T cells.

The TCR was taken from an adult with an advanced solid tumor such as melanoma, head and neck, liver or kidney cancer. The sequence links TRBV2 to TRBJ2-2, with 7 bases matching TRBD2. The sequenced sample was CD4+ or CD8+ T cells sorted from blood, obtained in a trial of the OX40 agonist ivuxolimab. The DNA reads as follows: TGTGCCAGCAGTGAAGGGTTAGCGGGCACCGGGGAGCTGTTTTTT. It is translated as CASSEGLAGTGELFF.